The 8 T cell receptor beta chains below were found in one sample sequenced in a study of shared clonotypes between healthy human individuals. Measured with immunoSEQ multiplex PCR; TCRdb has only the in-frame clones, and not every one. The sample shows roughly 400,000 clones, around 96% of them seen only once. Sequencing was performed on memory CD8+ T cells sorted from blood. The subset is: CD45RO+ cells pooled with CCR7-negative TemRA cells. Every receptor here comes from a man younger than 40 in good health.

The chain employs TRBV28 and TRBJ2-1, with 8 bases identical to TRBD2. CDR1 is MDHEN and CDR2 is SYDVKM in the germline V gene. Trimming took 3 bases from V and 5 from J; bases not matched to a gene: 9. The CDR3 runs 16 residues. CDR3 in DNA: TGTGCCAGCAGTTTGGAGATAGCGGGACTAAACAATGAGCAGTTCTTC. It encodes CASSLEIAGLNNEQFF.

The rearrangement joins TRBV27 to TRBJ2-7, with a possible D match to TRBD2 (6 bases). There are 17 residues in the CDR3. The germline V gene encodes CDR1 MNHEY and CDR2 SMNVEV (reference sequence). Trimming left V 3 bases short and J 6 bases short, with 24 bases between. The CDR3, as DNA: TGTGCCAGCAGTTTGCAGTTCTTGGCGGGATCTCGCATCGAGCAGTACTTC. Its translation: CASSLQFLAGSRIEQYF.

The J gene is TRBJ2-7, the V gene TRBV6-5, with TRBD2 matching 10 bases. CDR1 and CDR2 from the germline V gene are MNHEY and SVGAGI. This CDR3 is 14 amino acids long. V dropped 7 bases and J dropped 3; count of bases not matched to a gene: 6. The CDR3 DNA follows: TGTGCCAGCACCCCCGGGACTAGCGACTACGAGCAGTACTTC. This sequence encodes CASTPGTSDYEQYF.

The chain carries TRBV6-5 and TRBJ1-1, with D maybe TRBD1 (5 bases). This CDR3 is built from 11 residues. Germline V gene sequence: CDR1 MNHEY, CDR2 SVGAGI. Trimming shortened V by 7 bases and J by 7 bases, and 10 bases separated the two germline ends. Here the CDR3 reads CASTKGLEAFF. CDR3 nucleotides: TGTGCCAGCACCAAGGGGCTTGAAGCTTTCTTT.

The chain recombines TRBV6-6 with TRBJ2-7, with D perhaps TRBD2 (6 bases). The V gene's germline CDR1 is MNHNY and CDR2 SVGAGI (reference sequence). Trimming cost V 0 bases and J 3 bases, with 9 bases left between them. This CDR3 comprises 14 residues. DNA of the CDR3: TGTGCCAGCAGTTACTCGGCGGGAAACTACGAGCAGTACTTC. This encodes CASSYSAGNYEQYF.

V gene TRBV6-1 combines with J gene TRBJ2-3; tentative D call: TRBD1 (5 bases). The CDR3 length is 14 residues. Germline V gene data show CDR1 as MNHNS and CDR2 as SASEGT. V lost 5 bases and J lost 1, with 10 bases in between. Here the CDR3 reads CASSRTSGTDTQYF. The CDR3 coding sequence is TGTGCCAGCAGTCGGACATCCGGCACAGATACGCAGTATTTT.

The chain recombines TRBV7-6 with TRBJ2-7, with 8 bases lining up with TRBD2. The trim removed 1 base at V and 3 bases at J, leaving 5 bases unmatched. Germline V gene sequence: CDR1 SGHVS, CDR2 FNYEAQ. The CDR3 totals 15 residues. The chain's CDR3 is CASSLEAGAYYEQYF. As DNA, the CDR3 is TGTGCCAGCAGCTTAGAAGCGGGAGCGTACTACGAGCAGTACTTC.

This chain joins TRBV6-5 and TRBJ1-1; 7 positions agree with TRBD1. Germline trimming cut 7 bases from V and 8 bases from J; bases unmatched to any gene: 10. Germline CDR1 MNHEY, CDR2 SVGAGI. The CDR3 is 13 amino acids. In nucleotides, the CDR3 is TGTGCCAGCACTCTAATGACAGGGACGGAAGCTTTCTTT. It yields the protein CASTLMTGTEAFF.